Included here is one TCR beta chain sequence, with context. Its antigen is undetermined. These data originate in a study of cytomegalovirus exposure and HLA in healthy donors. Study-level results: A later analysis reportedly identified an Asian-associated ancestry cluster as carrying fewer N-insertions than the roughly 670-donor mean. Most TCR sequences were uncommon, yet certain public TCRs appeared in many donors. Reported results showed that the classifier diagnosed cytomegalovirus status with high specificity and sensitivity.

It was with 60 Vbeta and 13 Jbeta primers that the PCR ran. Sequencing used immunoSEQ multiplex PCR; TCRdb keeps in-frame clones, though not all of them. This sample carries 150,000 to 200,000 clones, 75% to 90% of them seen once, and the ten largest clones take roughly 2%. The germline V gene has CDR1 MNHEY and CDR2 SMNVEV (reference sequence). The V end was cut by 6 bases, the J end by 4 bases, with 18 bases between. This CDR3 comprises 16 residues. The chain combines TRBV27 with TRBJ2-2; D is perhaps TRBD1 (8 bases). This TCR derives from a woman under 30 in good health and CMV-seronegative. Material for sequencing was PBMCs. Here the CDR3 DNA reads TGTGCCAGCAGCACTACAGGGGGGGGCTTCACCGGGGAGCTGTTTTTT. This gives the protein CASSTTGGGFTGELFF.